Below are 30 T cell receptor beta chains sequenced from a single sample in a study of post-analysis software for immune sequencing data. General observations from the study: A handful of TRBV segments were significantly more frequent in patients than in controls. TRBV5-6, TRBV5-1 and TRBV20-1 were among these segments.

Libraries were made from TCR beta cDNA, and they carried unique molecular identifiers. Via MiXCR, TCRdb re-called the PCR reads, giving one row per CDR3 protein. Seen here are under 900,000 distinct CDR3 sequences, about 53% observed once, and the top ten hold approximately 4.5%. These receptors have no known antigen. Sequenced input: blood. These receptors all stem from a girl aged 10-17 years with multiple sclerosis.

The chain employs TRBV3-1 and TRBJ1-5; D not certain. This CDR3 contains 18 residues. V lost 1 base and J lost 1, with 17 bases in between. From germline, CDR1 is LGHDT and CDR2 YNNKEL (reference sequence). The CDR3 DNA reads TGTGCCAGCAGCCAAGGCGGACCGGTCTACTCGAGCAATCAGCCCCAGCATTTT. It yields the protein CASSQGGPVYSSNQPQHF.

The CDR3 region is CASSIVGTGRLQETQYF. In DNA, the CDR3 is TGTGCCAGTAGTATAGTAGGGACAGGGCGGCTCCAAGAGACCCAGTACTTC. This rearrangement joins TRBV19 to TRBJ2-5; 9 bases fit TRBD1. V shed 1 base, J shed 1 base, and the junction held 7 bases outside the gene matches. The CDR3 sequence is 17 residues long. Germline V gene data show CDR1 as LNHDA and CDR2 as SQIVND (reference sequence).

This clonotype was seen more than once but under ten times. The gene calls are TRBV20-1 and TRBJ2-5, with TRBD2 matching over 7 bases. This CDR3 comprises 14 residues. The germline V gene encodes CDR1 DFQATT and CDR2 SNEGSKA (reference sequence). Trimming took 1 base from V and 1 from J; bases not matched to a gene: 3. CDR3 sequence: CSARGTSAQETQYF. As DNA, the CDR3 is TGCAGTGCTAGAGGCACTAGCGCCCAAGAGACCCAGTACTTC.

V is TRBV12-3 or TRBV12-4 and J is TRBJ2-1; 9 nucleotides line up with TRBD2. This CDR3 comprises 16 residues. With 6 bases clipped from V and 2 bases from J, the junction kept 8 bases outside the gene matches. Here the CDR3 DNA reads TGTGCCAGCAGCCGCAAGCGGGAGGACCCCTACAATGAGCAGTTCTTC. Translation: CASSRKREDPYNEQFF.

The V and J genes are TRBV7-9 and TRBJ2-1, with D unclear. The CDR3 runs 12 residues. CDR1 is SEHNR and CDR2 is FQNEAQ in the germline V gene (reference sequence). The V and J ends lost 6 bases and 7 bases respectively, with 10 bases between them. For the CDR3, the DNA is TGTGCCAGCAGACCCAATGCTAATGAGCAGTTCTTC. Translating it yields CASRPNANEQFF.

Remarks on this clonotype: A read error may be the cause here, since a much bigger clone is one base away. The chain combines TRBV7-6 with TRBJ2-7; D is possibly TRBD2 (5 bases). Germline V gene data show CDR1 as SGHVS and CDR2 as FNYEAQ. The CDR3 totals 15 residues. CDR3 coding DNA: TGTGCCAGCAGCTTGGATGGACTGCGATCGGCCGAGCAGTGCTTC. Translating it yields CASSLDGLRSAEQCF.

V is TRBV12-3 or TRBV12-4 and J is TRBJ2-5; weak D call: TRBD1 (8 bases). Near its end, the DNA agrees better with TRBJ2-7, so the J call may be wrong. This CDR3 is built from 14 residues. The CDR3 coding sequence is TGTGCCAGCAGTTACAGGGGGGGTCTGGCCGAGCAGTACTTC. Its protein product is CASSYRGGLAEQYF.

This clonotype was detected only once. The chain combines TRBV29-1 with TRBJ1-1, with 9 positions matching TRBD1. With 6 bases clipped from V and 7 bases from J, the junction kept 3 bases outside the gene matches. In germline, CDR1 is SQVTM, CDR2 ANQGSEA. CDR3 length equals 11 residues. CDR3 in DNA: TGCAGCGTGGGGGACAGGGATGAAGCTTTCTTT. It is translated as CSVGDRDEAFF.

CDR3 amino acids: CSARWGVLNTEAFF. CDR3 nucleotide sequence: TGCAGTGCGAGATGGGGAGTATTGAACACTGAAGCTTTCTTT. V usage is TRBV20-1 and J usage is TRBJ1-1; D not certain. Germline-derived CDR1 and CDR2 are DFQATT and SNEGSKA (reference sequence). Trimming pared 6 bases from V and 0 bases from J, leaving 14 bases between. This CDR3 is built from 14 residues.

The rearrangement links TRBV20-1 to TRBJ2-7; 9 nucleotides line up with TRBD1. Germline V gene data show CDR1 as DFQATT and CDR2 as SNEGSKA (reference sequence). J gave up 3 bases and V 0 bases, and 3 bases lay outside the gene matches. The CDR3 totals 14 residues. Written as DNA, the CDR3 is TGCAGTGCTAGAGAGACAGGGGGACTCTACGAGCAGTACTTC. Translated, it gives CSARETGGLYEQYF.

In its sample, this clonotype was seen a few times. The rearrangement joins TRBV7-8 to TRBJ2-7; weak D call: TRBD2 (7 bases). The CDR3 covers 15 residues. Germline V gene sequence: CDR1 SGHVS, CDR2 FQNEAQ. The V end lost 6 bases, the J end lost 2 bases, and 17 bases lay between the germline ends. The CDR3 sequence: CASSSRGAKAYEQYF. CDR3 in DNA: TGTGCCAGCAGTTCCCGGGGGGCAAAAGCCTACGAGCAGTACTTC. The whole variable domain, filled in from reference TRBV7-8 and TRBJ2-7, reads GAGVSQSPRYKVAKRGQDVALRCDPISGHVSLFWYQQALGQGPEFLTYFQNEAQLDKSGLPSDRFFAERPEGSVSTLKIQRTQQEDSAVYLCASSSRGAKAYEQYFGPGTRLTVT.

This clonotype has more than one count but fewer than ten. This chain links TRBV7-9 with TRBJ2-3; D unresolved. The CDR3 has 14 residues. Trimming removed 4 bases from V and 10 bases from J, with 18 bases in between. Per germline, CDR1 SEHNR and CDR2 FQNEAQ (reference sequence). The CDR3 is CASSSQRTSKAQYF. The CDR3 bases are TGTGCCAGCAGCTCTCAACGGACGTCCAAAGCGCAGTATTTT.

The chain links TRBV18 to TRBJ1-1, with TRBD1 matching 8 bases. This CDR3 region has 17 residues. V dropped 4 bases and J dropped 1; count of bases not matched to a gene: 11. Germline CDR1 reads KGHSH; CDR2 reads LQKENI. The CDR3 sequence is CASSQLLRQGTNTEAFF. As DNA, the CDR3 is TGTGCCAGCTCACAATTGCTCCGACAGGGGACGAACACTGAAGCTTTCTTT.

The chain recombines TRBV7-2 with TRBJ2-1, with TRBD2 matching over 10 bases. CDR1 is SGHTA and CDR2 is FQGNSA in the germline V gene. The CDR3 has 16 amino acids. After removal of 5 bases from V and 6 bases from J, the junction contained 10 bases not matched to a gene. The CDR3 reads CASSRRGAGGPNEQFF. CDR3 sequence (DNA): TGTGCCAGCAGCCGTCGGGGAGCGGGGGGGCCCAATGAGCAGTTCTTC.

V usage is TRBV27 and J usage is TRBJ2-5, with D unresolved. The V end was cut by 4 bases, the J end by 2 bases, with 8 bases between. Germline CDR1 MNHEY, CDR2 SMNVEV (reference sequence). The CDR3 sequence is 13 residues long. The CDR3 nucleotides read TGTGCCAGCAGTTACCAGCCTCAAGAGACCCAGTACTTC. Encoded protein: CASSYQPQETQYF.

The chain has TRBV6-5 and TRBJ2-7; D is unresolved. The CDR3 covers 14 residues. V was clipped by 6 bases and J by 0 bases, with 12 bases between them. CDR1 and CDR2 from the germline V gene are MNHEY and SVGAGI. The CDR3 reads CASSPRFFSYEQYF. The CDR3 DNA sequence: TGTGCCAGCAGCCCCCGATTTTTCTCCTACGAGCAGTACTTC.

This sequence joins TRBV15 and TRBJ2-3; D gene ambiguous. Trimming pared 1 base from V and 0 bases from J, leaving 14 bases between. The CDR3 runs 17 residues. The germline gives CDR1 LNHNV, CDR2 YYDKDF (reference sequence). The CDR3 DNA reads TGTGCCACCAGCAGAGGGGTTAACAGTCCTAGCACAGATACGCAGTATTTT. This encodes CATSRGVNSPSTDTQYF.

The chain couples TRBV5-1 to TRBJ1-6; D is perhaps TRBD1 (6 bases). The CDR3 has 14 residues. The germline V and J ends were trimmed by 4 bases and 7 bases, with 12 bases remaining between them. In germline, CDR1 is SGHRS, CDR2 YFSETQ. The CDR3 DNA is TGCGCCAGCAGCGGTGGACAGACGAATTCACCCCTCCACTTT. Translating gives CASSGGQTNSPLHF.

The chain links TRBV6-5 to TRBJ2-4; 9 bases agree with TRBD1. The DNA end is more similar to TRBJ2-7, so the J call may be wrong. Germline V gene sequence: CDR1 MNHEY, CDR2 SVGAGI. This CDR3 comprises 15 residues. The CDR3 coding sequence is TGTGCCAGCAGGACCCCACAGGGGGCCTCCTACGAGCAGTACTTC. This encodes CASRTPQGASYEQYF.

This chain uses TRBV15 with TRBJ2-3, with D unresolved. Germline values: CDR1 LNHNV, CDR2 YYDKDF (reference sequence). The CDR3 is 14 amino acids. The V gene lost 0 bases and the J gene lost 11 bases, with 15 bases spanning the gap. CDR3 nucleotides: TGTGCCACCAGCAGAGATTGGGCCGCACCTGAGCAGTATTTT. Translating gives CATSRDWAAPEQYF.

This clonotype appeared a single time. V gene TRBV12-3 or TRBV12-4 combines with J gene TRBJ2-7, with 10 nucleotides matching TRBD2. J gave up 2 bases and V 3 bases, and 13 bases lay outside the gene matches. This CDR3 is 18 amino acids long. The DNA for the CDR3 is TGTGCCAGCAGTTTTTTTGGACTAGCGGAGCGCACAACCTACGAGCAGTACTTC. Amino acid sequence: CASSFFGLAERTTYEQYF.

The V call is TRBV25-1, the J call TRBJ2-7; D could derive from TRBD1 or TRBD2 (5 bases each). CDR1 is MGHDK and CDR2 is SYGVNS in the germline V gene. Trimming left V 3 bases short and J 4 bases short, with 19 bases between. This CDR3 has 16 residues. CDR3 region: CASSDLGEGGGYEQYF. For the CDR3, the DNA is TGTGCCAGCAGTGACCTGGGCGAGGGTGGGGGTTACGAGCAGTACTTC.

This clonotype was seen many times. The chain links TRBV9 to TRBJ2-3, with no clear D. The V and J ends lost 0 bases and 0 bases respectively, with 11 bases between them. This CDR3 contains 16 residues. Germline CDR1 is SGDLS and CDR2 is YYNGEE. This CDR3 reads CASSVGAKASTDTQYF. DNA for the CDR3: TGTGCCAGCAGCGTAGGGGCTAAAGCTAGCACAGATACGCAGTATTTT.

This chain uses TRBV12-3 or TRBV12-4 with TRBJ1-2, with TRBD1 identical over 9 bases. This CDR3 region has 16 residues. Germline trimming cut 5 bases from V and 4 bases from J; bases unmatched to any gene: 11. The CDR3 sequence: CASSHRVVGQGYGYTF. The CDR3 region has the DNA TGTGCCAGCAGTCACCGGGTGGTGGGACAGGGCTATGGCTACACCTTC.

The rearrangement joins TRBV21-1 to TRBJ1-2; TRBD1 reflects the table's D call only, with no check against the DNA. TRBV21-1 represents a pseudogene. The length of the CDR3 is 19 residues. The CDR3, as DNA: TGTGCCAGCAGCAAAGTAAAGCGGGACAGGGGGCTAACTAACTATGGCTACACCTTC. Amino acid sequence: CASSKVKRDRGLTNYGYTF.

As DNA, the CDR3 is TGCAGTGCTAGACCACAGGGCTCAGATACGCAGTATTTT. It codes for CSARPQGSDTQYF. This chain connects TRBV20-1 to TRBJ2-3; possible D gene TRBD1, 6 bases. The CDR3 length is 13 residues. The germline gives CDR1 DFQATT, CDR2 SNEGSKA (reference sequence). Trimming took 2 bases from V and 4 from J, leaving 10 bases between them.

The chain links TRBV4-1 to TRBJ1-6, with D maybe TRBD1 (5 bases). V gave up 3 bases and J gave up 13 bases, with 25 bases separating them. The CDR3 loop spans 17 amino acids. Germline CDR1 is MGHRA and CDR2 is YSYEKL. In DNA, the CDR3 is TGCGCCAGCAGCCATCTCGGGCGGATCCTGGCTGGGGGGCCCCTCCACTTT. Encoded protein: CASSHLGRILAGGPLHF.

This chain uses TRBV20-1 with TRBJ2-1, with 12 bases aligning to TRBD2. Looked up from germline, CDR1 is DFQATT and CDR2 is SNEGSKA (reference sequence). This CDR3 region has 15 residues. The J segment lost 6 bases and the V segment lost 1 base, leaving 4 bases of the junction unmatched. The CDR3 coding sequence is TGCAGTGCTAGAGTCCTAGCGGGGGGGCCCAATGAGCAGTTCTTC. Its translation: CSARVLAGGPNEQFF.

This clonotype was observed a few times. The chain carries TRBV7-6 and TRBJ2-3; a weak D match, TRBD2 (6 bases). CDR1 and CDR2 (germline): SGHVS, FNYEAQ. The CDR3 loop spans 17 amino acids. V dropped 0 bases and J dropped 0 bases, with 13 bases sitting between them. The CDR3 coding sequence is TGTGCCAGCAGCTTAGCGGGAGGAAGGGGAAGCACAGATACGCAGTATTTT. Protein: CASSLAGGRGSTDTQYF.

V and J are TRBV10-3 and TRBJ2-5; 10 nucleotides align to TRBD2. Germline CDR1 reads ENHRY; CDR2 reads SYGVKD. The CDR3 totals 17 residues. Trimming took 6 bases from V and 2 from J; bases not matched to a gene: 12. CDR3 sequence reads: CAISPTSGGAGQETQYF. The CDR3 bases are TGTGCCATCAGCCCCACCAGCGGGGGGGCTGGTCAAGAGACCCAGTACTTC.